Below are 27 T cell receptor beta chains sequenced from a single sample in a study of PD-L1 blockade in urothelial cancer. The assay was immunoSEQ multiplex PCR, and TCRdb's table has in-frame clones only and misses some. In the table there are tens of thousands of clones, 79% of which are singletons. Time point described: peripheral blood 6 weeks after treatment start. The starting material was PBMCs, obtained around atezolizumab (anti-PD-L1) treatment. These receptors were taken from a man between 65 and 85 years old with urothelial cancer.

V usage is TRBV10-3 and J usage is TRBJ2-6; no definite D call. CDR3 length: 16 amino acids. V gave up 7 bases and J gave up 0 bases, with 13 bases separating them. Germline V gene lookup returns CDR1 ENHRY and CDR2 SYGVKD. The CDR3 here is CAINAGLSSGANVLTF. CDR3 in DNA: TGTGCCATCAACGCAGGATTGAGCTCTGGGGCCAACGTCCTGACTTTC.

The chain couples TRBV7-9 to TRBJ2-5; possible D gene TRBD1, 5 bases. Per germline, CDR1 SEHNR and CDR2 FQNEAQ (reference sequence). The CDR3 totals 17 residues. Trimming pared 3 bases from V and 1 base from J, leaving 18 bases between. This chain's CDR3 is CASSFLLGQSVQETQYF. The CDR3 nucleotides read TGTGCCAGCAGCTTTCTTCTGGGGCAGTCGGTCCAAGAGACCCAGTACTTC.

V usage is TRBV19 and J usage is TRBJ2-4, with 8 positions matching TRBD1. V was clipped by 2 bases and J by 5 bases; unmatched bases: 5. The CDR3 length is 15 residues. Germline V gene data show CDR1 as LNHDA and CDR2 as SQIVND (reference sequence). The CDR3 coding sequence is TGTGCCAGTAGTATAAGGGGACAGGCACAAAACATTCAGTACTTC. Residues: CASSIRGQAQNIQYF.

The V call is TRBV7-2, the J call TRBJ2-3, with 10 positions matching TRBD2. After removal of 4 bases from V and 4 bases from J, the junction contained 8 bases not matched to a gene. This CDR3 is 16 amino acids long. Germline values: CDR1 SGHTA, CDR2 FQGNSA. CDR3 residues: CASSSLAGGQSDTQYF. In DNA, the CDR3 is TGTGCCAGCAGCTCTTTAGCGGGGGGCCAATCAGATACGCAGTATTTT.

The rearrangement links TRBV4-1 to TRBJ2-1; 9 nucleotides line up with TRBD1. CDR1 and CDR2 from the germline V gene are MGHRA and YSYEKL. V shed 1 base, J shed 7 bases, and the junction held 5 bases outside the gene matches. This CDR3 contains 15 residues. The chain's CDR3 is CASSQGYGTGNEQFF. Here the CDR3 DNA reads TGCGCCAGCAGCCAAGGTTACGGGACAGGGAATGAGCAGTTCTTC.

The chain carries TRBV19 and TRBJ2-2; 8 bases line up with TRBD2. This CDR3 is 16 amino acids long. Trimming took 4 bases from V and 1 from J; bases not matched to a gene: 5. Germline V gene sequence: CDR1 LNHDA, CDR2 SQIVND (reference sequence). The CDR3 spells CASSRVSGKNTGELFF. In nucleotides, the CDR3 is TGTGCCAGTAGTAGAGTTAGCGGGAAGAACACCGGGGAGCTGTTTTTT.

The V and J genes are TRBV11-2 and TRBJ2-1; possibly TRBD2 for D (6 bases). CDR3 size: 13 residues. Germline loops: CDR1 SGHAT, CDR2 FQNNGV. With 5 bases removed from V and 3 bases from J, the gap between germline ends came to 8 bases. CDR3 coding DNA: TGTGCCAGCAGCCGGGAGCTCTACAATGAGCAGTTCTTC. This translates into CASSRELYNEQFF.

A few counts support this clone. The chain is built from TRBV12-5 and TRBJ1-6; no definite D call. Germline V gives CDR1 LGHNT, CDR2 FRNRAP. V dropped 5 bases and J dropped 1 base, with 12 bases sitting between them. CDR3 length: 16 residues. CDR3 sequence (DNA): TGTGCTAGTGGTCCCTCAGGCTCGTCCTATAATTCACCCCTCCACTTT. Its translation is CASGPSGSSYNSPLHF.

The gene calls are TRBV7-2 and TRBJ2-1, with a weak D call TRBD2 (6 bases). Trimming cost V 5 bases and J 7 bases, with 12 bases left between them. The germline V gene has CDR1 SGHTA and CDR2 FQGNSA. The CDR3 consists of 13 residues. CDR3 protein: CASSDLAKNEQFF. For the CDR3, the DNA is TGTGCCAGCAGCGATCTAGCGAAAAATGAGCAGTTCTTC.

The rearrangement links TRBV6-6 to TRBJ2-2; 12 bases map to TRBD2. Germline-derived CDR1 and CDR2 are MNHNY and SVGAGI (reference sequence). The V segment lost 5 bases and the J segment 5 bases; nucleotides outside the gene matches: 3. The CDR3 sequence is 15 residues long. The CDR3: CASSKLAGGTGELFF. The CDR3 DNA sequence: TGTGCCAGCAGTAAACTAGCGGGGGGAACCGGGGAGCTGTTTTTT.

The rearrangement uses TRBV2 and TRBJ1-5, with 9 bases aligning to TRBD1. The CDR3 loop spans 17 amino acids. The V and J ends lost 5 bases and 4 bases, in that order; junction bases with no gene match: 12. From germline, CDR1 is SNHLY and CDR2 FYNNEI. CDR3 protein: CASSPSPGTGNNQPQHF. DNA for the CDR3: TGTGCCAGCAGTCCTTCACCCGGGACAGGGAATAATCAGCCCCAGCATTTT.

This clone was seen once. The gene calls are TRBV4-3 and TRBJ2-7; D call uncertain. The V gene's germline CDR1 is LGHNA and CDR2 YSLEER. The CDR3 runs 17 residues. V dropped 2 bases and J dropped 9 bases, with 26 bases sitting between them. The CDR3: CASSQLPLVVVDFGQYF. CDR3 DNA sequence: TGCGCCAGCAGCCAATTGCCCCTAGTCGTGGTCGACTTTGGGCAGTACTTC.

The chain recombines TRBV5-4 with TRBJ1-2; TRBD1 might be the D (5 bases). This CDR3 is 14 amino acids long. V was cut by 2 bases and J by 3 bases, with 11 bases left in between. The V gene's germline CDR1 is SGHNT and CDR2 YYREEE (reference sequence). The CDR3 bases are TGTGCCAGCAGCTTACCGGGGGTCGACTATGGCTACACCTTC. Its protein is CASSLPGVDYGYTF.

V usage is TRBV5-1 and J usage is TRBJ2-5; TRBD2 matches at 7 bases. The J segment lost 1 base and the V segment lost 4 bases, leaving 10 bases of the junction unmatched. Germline-derived CDR1 and CDR2 are SGHRS and YFSETQ. The CDR3 is 16 amino acids. CDR3 bases: TGCGCCAGCAGCCTCGGGACTAATACCGTCCAAGAGACCCAGTACTTC. Protein product: CASSLGTNTVQETQYF.

This chain joins TRBV5-1 and TRBJ1-1; tentative D call: TRBD1 (5 bases). V was shortened by 0 bases and J by 2 bases, with 11 bases between the two germline ends. The CDR3 has 15 residues. Germline assignment: CDR1 SGHRS and CDR2 YFSETQ. The CDR3 DNA reads TGCGCCAGCAGCTTGGCCGGGACTGGTAACACTGAAGCTTTCTTT. It codes for CASSLAGTGNTEAFF.

This chain uses TRBV5-4 with TRBJ2-7; the match to TRBD2 covers 7 bases. CDR3 length: 14 amino acids. With 0 bases clipped from V and 0 bases from J, the junction kept 0 bases outside the gene matches. The germline V gene has CDR1 SGHNT and CDR2 YYREEE (reference sequence). The CDR3 bases are TGTGCCAGCAGCTTGGGCGGGGGCTCCTACGAGCAGTACTTC. Translating gives CASSLGGGSYEQYF.

The chain joins TRBV7-2 to TRBJ2-2; D unresolved. The germline V and J ends were trimmed by 2 bases and 2 bases, with 3 bases remaining between them. The CDR3 extends over 13 amino acids. In germline, CDR1 is SGHTA, CDR2 FQGNSA. The CDR3 spells CASSLLNTGELFF. For the CDR3, the DNA is TGTGCCAGCAGCTTACTTAACACCGGGGAGCTGTTTTTT.

The chain carries TRBV11-3 and TRBJ1-1, with 8 bases lining up with TRBD1. Losses at the gene ends were 5 bases for V and 6 bases for J; bases not matched to a gene: 8. The CDR3 spans 14 residues. The germline gives CDR1 SGHNT, CDR2 YENEEA. The CDR3 sequence: CASSMGQEGSEAFF. In nucleotides, the CDR3 is TGTGCCAGCAGCATGGGACAGGAGGGGTCTGAAGCTTTCTTT.

This chain connects TRBV11-2 to TRBJ2-7; 10 bases map to TRBD1. Unmatched junction bases numbered 5, after V lost 2 bases and J lost 7 bases. The germline V gene has CDR1 SGHAT and CDR2 FQNNGV. The CDR3 runs 14 residues. The CDR3 nucleotides are TGTGCCAGCAGCTTAAGACAGGGGGCAGGGGAGCAGTACTTC. The encoded protein is CASSLRQGAGEQYF.

The rearrangement links TRBV21-1 to TRBJ2-7; the tabulated D call, TRBD1, remains unverified against the DNA. TRBV21-1 is tagged as a pseudogene. This CDR3 region has 14 residues. CDR3 in amino acids: CASSRQSSASEQYF. Written as DNA, the CDR3 is TGTGCCAGCAGCCGACAGTCCTCGGCGAGCGAGCAGTACTTC.

V and J are TRBV27 and TRBJ2-3; maybe TRBD2 (6 bases). Trimming cost V 6 bases and J 1 base, with 14 bases left between them. Per germline, CDR1 MNHEY and CDR2 SMNVEV (reference sequence). This CDR3 spans 15 amino acids. DNA for the CDR3: TGTGCCAGCAGGCCTGGCGGGGCCCGCACAGATACGCAGTATTTT. It codes for CASRPGGARTDTQYF.

The chain links TRBV28 to TRBJ1-5; 10 bases are shared with TRBD1. From germline, CDR1 is MDHEN and CDR2 SYDVKM. With V trimmed by 5 bases and J by 4 bases, 14 bases remained unmatched. The CDR3 loop spans 18 amino acids. CDR3 sequence reads: CASSPMGTGVSLNQPQHF. The CDR3 DNA reads as TGTGCCAGCAGTCCCATGGGGACAGGGGTGAGTCTAAATCAGCCCCAGCATTTT.

The chain couples TRBV30 to TRBJ2-7; possibly TRBD1 for D (5 bases). The CDR3 is made up of 13 amino acids. V was shortened by 7 bases and J by 5 bases, with 18 bases between the two germline ends. Germline V lookup: CDR1 GTSNPN, CDR2 SVGIG (reference sequence). CDR3 DNA sequence: TGTGCCTCATACTCAGGGTACGGGCACGAGCAGTACTTC. It is translated as CASYSGYGHEQYF.

This clone has only a few counts. V gene TRBV7-2 combines with J gene TRBJ1-2, with 11 bases identical to TRBD1. V lost 5 bases and J lost 5; bases outside the gene matches: 7. CDR1 SGHTA and CDR2 FQGNSA come from the germline V gene. The CDR3 contains 15 residues. This chain's CDR3 is CASSLSGTGGYGYTF. The CDR3 bases are TGTGCCAGCAGCCTCTCCGGGACAGGGGGGTATGGCTACACCTTC. Full variable domain (rest looked up from reference TRBV7-2 and TRBJ1-2): GAGVSQSPSNKVTEKGKDVELRCDPISGHTALYWYRQSLGQGLEFLIYFQGNSAPDKSGLPSDRFSAERTGGSVSTLTIQRTQQEDSAVYLCASSLSGTGGYGYTFGSGTRLTVV.

This chain uses TRBV25-1 with TRBJ2-3, with 7 bases identical to TRBD1. The V segment lost 1 base and the J segment 2 bases; nucleotides outside the gene matches: 3. CDR3 length equals 15 residues. Germline lookup yields CDR1 MGHDK and CDR2 SYGVNS. The DNA of the CDR3 is TGTGCCAGCAGTGAATCGGGACAGCTCACAGATACGCAGTATTTT. Its protein is CASSESGQLTDTQYF.

This chain links TRBV4-3 with TRBJ2-3; TRBD1 matches at 7 bases. The CDR3 length is 16 residues. V was pared by 5 bases and J by 1 base, with 9 bases of the junction left unmatched. Germline CDR1 reads LGHNA; CDR2 reads YSLEER. The CDR3 region has the DNA TGCGCCAGCAGCTCACGGACAGGACAACGCACAGATACGCAGTATTTT. It is translated as CASSSRTGQRTDTQYF.

This chain links TRBV7-3 with TRBJ1-6, with D tentatively TRBD1 (6 bases). V lost 4 bases, J lost 14 bases, and 15 bases lay in between. This CDR3 region has 13 residues. From germline, CDR1 is SGHTA and CDR2 FQGTGA. The CDR3 region is CASSSARGATLHF. The CDR3 region has the DNA TGTGCCAGCAGCTCAGCACGGGGGGCGACCCTCCACTTT. The variable domain in full, with the rest retrieved from reference TRBV7-3 and TRBJ1-6, is GAGVSQTPSNKVTEKGKYVELRCDPISGHTALYWYRQSLGQGPEFLIYFQGTGAADDSGLPNDRFFAVRPEGSVSTLKIQRTERGDSAVYLCASSSARGATLHFGNGTRLTVT.